The 32 T cell receptor beta chains below all came from one sample that was sequenced in a study of blood T cell repertoires in COVID-19. Here immunoSEQ multiplex PCR was the method, and the copy in TCRdb shows in-frame clones only, minus some. The profile shows approximately 250,000 clones, about 86% of them singletons. Sequenced: PBMCs or T cells enriched from blood (not recorded which). The receptors stem from a man aged 30-40 years with acute COVID-19.

This clone came up a few times. The chain carries TRBV4-2 and TRBJ1-1; TRBD1 matches at 7 bases. This CDR3 has 17 amino acids. V lost 3 bases, J lost 3 bases, and 13 bases stayed unmatched. The germline V gene has CDR1 LGHNA and CDR2 YNFKEQ. The CDR3 is CASSQLTRDSADTEAFF. The CDR3 DNA sequence: TGTGCCAGCAGCCAGCTGACGAGGGACAGTGCGGACACTGAAGCTTTCTTT.

The chain has TRBV10-1 and TRBJ2-1, with TRBD1 identical over 10 bases. The germline gives CDR1 WNHNN, CDR2 SYGVQD (reference sequence). This CDR3 region has 15 residues. Unmatched junction bases numbered 14, after V lost 6 bases and J lost 12 bases. CDR3 amino acids: CASRTGTGAAVRQFF. CDR3 sequence (DNA): TGCGCCAGCAGAACCGGGACAGGGGCCGCGGTACGGCAGTTCTTC.

The CDR3 DNA is TGTGCCAGCAGTGAATCCCCGACAGGGTTATCACCCCTCCACTTT. Translating gives CASSESPTGLSPLHF. V is TRBV6-1 and J is TRBJ1-6; the match to TRBD1 covers 7 bases. The CDR3 runs 15 residues. After removal of 2 bases from V and 10 bases from J, the junction contained 8 bases not matched to a gene. In germline, CDR1 is MNHNS, CDR2 SASEGT.

Only a few counts were recorded for this clone. One end of the junction varies from germline; a read error may be responsible. V usage is TRBV5-1 and J usage is TRBJ1-1, with 7 bases that match TRBD1. CDR1 is SGHRS, CDR2 YFSETQ, per germline. The CDR3 is 16 amino acids. The CDR3, as DNA: TGTGCCAGCAGCTCATTAAACAGGGGTCCCGCCACTGAAGCTTTCTTT. Translated: CASSSLNRGPATEAFF.

The V gene is TRBV21-1, the J gene TRBJ2-1; the table's D call, TRBD2, has no DNA check behind it. TRBV21-1 represents a pseudogene. The CDR3 is 17 amino acids. In DNA form, the CDR3 reads TGTGCCAGCAGCAAAGATGATGACGATTCCCGGGATCATGAGCAGTTCTTC. Protein product: CASSKDDDDSRDHEQFF.

V is TRBV18 and J is TRBJ2-1, with TRBD2 matching 12 bases. V shed 3 bases and J 8 bases; nucleotides not matched to a gene: 5. The germline CDR1 and CDR2 sequences are KGHSH and LQKENI. This CDR3 region has 15 residues. The CDR3 DNA is TGTGCCAGCTCACCCGGGACTAGCGGGCGGGATGAGCAGTTCTTC. This translates into CASSPGTSGRDEQFF. The full variable domain, completed using reference TRBV18 and TRBJ2-1, is NAGVMQNPRHLVRRRGQEARLRCSPMKGHSHVYWYRQLPEEGLKFMVYLQKENIIDESGMPKERFSAEFPKEGPSILRIQQVVRGDSAAYFCASSPGTSGRDEQFFGPGTRLTVL.

V usage is TRBV20-1 and J usage is TRBJ2-2, with 13 positions matching TRBD2. The ends lost 3 bases at V and 0 bases at J; junction bases unmatched: 1. The germline V gene encodes CDR1 DFQATT and CDR2 SNEGSKA (reference sequence). This CDR3 has 16 amino acids. CDR3 coding DNA: TGCAGTGCTAGTACTAGCGGGAGGGCGAACACCGGGGAGCTGTTTTTT. Residues: CSASTSGRANTGELFF.

In DNA, the CDR3 is TGTGCCAGCAGACGGCCCCGACAGATTCCCTACGAGCAGTACGTC. Protein sequence: CASRRPRQIPYEQYV. The chain joins TRBV6-4 to TRBJ2-7; weak D call: TRBD1 (5 bases). The CDR3 consists of 15 residues. Germline V gene sequence: CDR1 MRHNA, CDR2 SNTAGT. V was trimmed by 6 bases and J by 2 bases, leaving 17 bases between them.

The sample holds a few counts of this clone. The junction differs from germline at one of its ends, possibly a read error. The chain combines TRBV5-1 with TRBJ1-4; 7 bases agree with TRBD1. The CDR3 runs to 16 residues. Germline CDR1 reads SGHRS; CDR2 reads YFSETQ. CDR3 coding DNA: TGTGCCAGCAGTCGTGGCTCAGACAGGGCAAATGAAAAACTGTTTTTT. Protein sequence: CASSRGSDRANEKLFF.

The chain combines TRBV28 with TRBJ2-1, with TRBD1 identical over 12 bases. CDR1 and CDR2 from the germline V gene are MDHEN and SYDVKM. CDR3 length: 15 amino acids. The trim removed 5 bases at V and 7 bases at J, leaving 6 bases unmatched. This CDR3 is CASSPLGQGANEQFF. CDR3 in DNA: TGTGCCAGCAGTCCGCTGGGACAGGGGGCGAATGAGCAGTTCTTC.

The chain recombines TRBV5-6 with TRBJ1-6, with D perhaps TRBD1 (6 bases). CDR1 is SGHDT, CDR2 YYEEEE, per germline. V dropped 1 base and J dropped 1 base, with 6 bases sitting between them. The CDR3 is 15 amino acids. The DNA for the CDR3 is TGTGCCAGCAGCTTGAGGGGGTCCTATAATTCACCCCTCCACTTT. Translating it yields CASSLRGSYNSPLHF.

The genes are TRBV29-1 and TRBJ2-6, with 7 bases matching TRBD1. The junction had 7 bases not matched to a gene; V was cut back by 1 base and J by 1 base. Per the germline V gene, CDR1 is SQVTM and CDR2 is ANQGSEA. The CDR3 is 17 amino acids. As DNA, the CDR3 is TGCAGCGTTGAAGTGGTAAAGGGGGCGTCTGGGGCCAACGTCCTGACTTTC. It is translated as CSVEVVKGASGANVLTF.

The chain is built from TRBV4-1 and TRBJ2-5; possibly TRBD1 for D (5 bases). Looked up from germline, CDR1 is MGHRA and CDR2 is YSYEKL. The CDR3 loop spans 15 amino acids. The V and J ends lost 4 bases and 5 bases respectively, with 17 bases between them. This CDR3 reads CASSPPGQGGETQYF. CDR3 DNA: TGCGCCAGCAGCCCGCCAGGGCAGGGCGGCGAGACCCAGTACTTC.

The chain is built from TRBV2 and TRBJ1-4; D may be TRBD1 (5 bases). This CDR3 spans 17 amino acids. Trimming took 7 bases from V and 0 from J, leaving 18 bases between them. Germline CDR1 SNHLY, CDR2 FYNNEI. This CDR3 is CASTLFRGRATNEKLFF. Here the CDR3 DNA reads TGTGCCAGCACCCTCTTTAGGGGCCGGGCAACTAATGAAAAACTGTTTTTT.

The table lists this clone with a count of one. The chain has TRBV7-8 and TRBJ2-2; TRBD1 aligns across 10 bases. J lost 0 bases, V lost 5 bases, and 3 bases had no gene match. Germline V gene data show CDR1 as SGHVS and CDR2 as FQNEAQ. The length of the CDR3 is 16 residues. In nucleotides, the CDR3 is TGTGCCAGCAGCACAGGACAGGGGGCGAACACCGGGGAGCTGTTTTTT. This sequence encodes CASSTGQGANTGELFF.

CDR3 sequence: CAWSVLDSQPQHF. The CDR3 bases are TGTGCCTGGAGTGTACTAGATTCTCAGCCCCAGCATTTT. This chain uses TRBV30 with TRBJ1-5; no clear D. With 0 bases removed from V and 6 bases from J, the gap between germline ends came to 9 bases. Germline loops: CDR1 GTSNPN, CDR2 SVGIG (reference sequence). CDR3 size: 13 residues.

This chain uses TRBV11-2 with TRBJ2-5; tentatively, D is TRBD2 (7 bases). The V and J ends lost 1 base and 4 bases respectively, with 13 bases between them. CDR1 and CDR2 (germline): SGHAT, FQNNGV. The CDR3 has 15 residues. The CDR3 reads CASSLVRGAGETQYF. The CDR3 coding sequence is TGTGCCAGCAGCTTAGTTCGGGGGGCGGGAGAGACCCAGTACTTC.

The chain uses TRBV25-1 and TRBJ1-1; unclear D gene. The CDR3 consists of 14 residues. CDR1 is MGHDK, CDR2 SYGVNS, per germline. V lost 3 bases, J lost 6 bases, and 14 bases lay in between. CDR3 sequence (DNA): TGTGCCAGCAGTGAGACTGCTGATGGCCCTGAAGCTTTCTTT. It encodes CASSETADGPEAFF.

The chain links TRBV27 to TRBJ1-1; D is unclear. The germline gives CDR1 MNHEY, CDR2 SMNVEV (reference sequence). V shed 2 bases and J shed 4 bases, with 20 bases lying between them. CDR3 length: 17 amino acids. Here the CDR3 reads CASSLLGRVTKSTEAFF. CDR3 bases: TGTGCCAGCAGTTTACTCGGGCGGGTAACCAAGAGCACTGAAGCTTTCTTT.

The J gene is TRBJ2-5, the V gene TRBV5-6, with a possible D match to TRBD2 (5 bases). The V gene's germline CDR1 is SGHDT and CDR2 YYEEEE. The CDR3 extends over 14 amino acids. V gave up 1 base and J gave up 2 bases, with 9 bases separating them. CDR3 amino acids: CASSLLGDQETQYF. The CDR3 DNA is TGTGCCAGCAGCTTGTTGGGAGATCAAGAGACCCAGTACTTC.

This rearrangement joins TRBV3-1 (or the pseudogene TRBV3-2) to TRBJ1-5; D is unresolved. The ends were cut back, 1 base at V and 7 bases at J, with 5 bases in the middle. The CDR3 runs 12 residues. Looked up from germline, CDR1 is LGHDT and CDR2 is YNNKEL (reference sequence). The CDR3: CASSQGLQPQHF. CDR3 sequence (DNA): TGTGCCAGCAGCCAAGGTCTACAGCCCCAGCATTTT.

The chain combines TRBV5-1 with TRBJ1-1, with D uncertain. The CDR3 spans 15 residues. Per germline, CDR1 SGHRS and CDR2 YFSETQ. V dropped 0 bases and J dropped 4 bases, with 13 bases sitting between them. The CDR3 protein is CASSLGSLPSTEAFF. CDR3 nucleotide sequence: TGCGCCAGCAGCTTGGGATCATTACCCAGCACTGAAGCTTTCTTT. Variable domain in full (rest from reference TRBV5-1 and TRBJ1-1): KAGVTQTPRYLIKTRGQQVTLSCSPISGHRSVSWYQQTPGQGLQFLFEYFSETQRNKGNFPGRFSGRQFSNSRSEMNVSTLELGDSALYLCASSLGSLPSTEAFFGQGTRLTVV.

The chain combines TRBV5-4 with TRBJ2-3; 7 nucleotides match TRBD1. V gave up 3 bases and J gave up 6 bases; unmatched junction bases: 7. Germline values: CDR1 SGHNT, CDR2 YYREEE (reference sequence). This CDR3 has 14 amino acids. Written as DNA, the CDR3 is TGTGCCAGCAGCTCCGGACAGGTTTGGGATACGCAGTATTTT. This sequence encodes CASSSGQVWDTQYF.

The gene calls are TRBV9 and TRBJ2-2; D not certain. Germline V gene sequence: CDR1 SGDLS, CDR2 YYNGEE. The ends were cut back, 2 bases at V and 0 bases at J, with 11 bases in the middle. CDR3 length equals 16 residues. The CDR3 loop is CASSVAQQPNTGELFF. The CDR3 DNA sequence: TGTGCCAGCAGCGTTGCACAGCAGCCGAACACCGGGGAGCTGTTTTTT.

The rearrangement joins TRBV4-2 to TRBJ2-2; 16 bases are shared with TRBD2. The J segment lost 7 bases and the V segment lost 3 bases, leaving 11 bases of the junction unmatched. Germline CDR1 and CDR2: LGHNA and YNFKEQ. CDR3 length equals 19 residues. The chain's CDR3 is CASSHSVGLAGGPDGELFF. The CDR3, as DNA: TGTGCCAGCAGCCACTCAGTGGGACTAGCGGGAGGGCCAGACGGGGAGCTGTTTTTT.

The chain joins TRBV27 to TRBJ1-2; D remains unclear. This CDR3 region has 13 residues. Trimming took 2 bases from V and 7 from J, leaving 11 bases between them. Germline loops: CDR1 MNHEY, CDR2 SMNVEV (reference sequence). In DNA form, the CDR3 reads TGTGCCAGCAGTTTAAAGAGGAACGGTGGCTACACCTTC. Residues: CASSLKRNGGYTF.

The chain joins TRBV2 to TRBJ1-3; 7 nucleotides align to TRBD1. The germline V gene has CDR1 SNHLY and CDR2 FYNNEI. This CDR3 has 16 residues. V was pared by 4 bases and J by 1 base, with 7 bases of the junction left unmatched. The CDR3 coding sequence is TGTGCCAGCAGTGTAGGGGACAGTTTGTCTGGAAACACCATATATTTT. Amino acid sequence: CASSVGDSLSGNTIYF. Full variable domain (remainder filled in from reference TRBV2 and TRBJ1-3): EPEVTQTPSHQVTQMGQEVILRCVPISNHLYFYWYRQILGQKVEFLVSFYNNEISEKSEIFDDQFSVERPDGSNFTLKIRSTKLEDSAMYFCASSVGDSLSGNTIYFGEGSWLTVV.

The chain carries TRBV3-1 (or the pseudogene TRBV3-2) and TRBJ2-1, with D unresolved. The germline V gene encodes CDR1 LGHDT and CDR2 YNNKEL (reference sequence). The CDR3 totals 12 residues. Trimming removed 2 bases from V and 8 bases from J, with 7 bases in between. The CDR3 loop reads CASSQSGHEQFF. The DNA for the CDR3 is TGTGCCAGCAGCCAATCAGGCCATGAGCAGTTCTTC.

The gene calls are TRBV7-2 and TRBJ2-5; D is possibly TRBD2 (5 bases). This CDR3 has 15 amino acids. Germline V gene lookup returns CDR1 SGHTA and CDR2 FQGNSA. Trimming stripped 0 bases from V and 3 bases from J, with 11 bases between. The CDR3 region is CASSLALAKKETQYF. Written as DNA, the CDR3 is TGTGCCAGCAGCTTAGCCCTAGCAAAGAAAGAGACCCAGTACTTC.

This chain connects TRBV2 to TRBJ2-6; 9 bases match TRBD1. Germline V lookup: CDR1 SNHLY, CDR2 FYNNEI. The CDR3 spans 16 residues. V lost 8 bases to trimming and J lost 4 bases; unmatched junction nucleotides: 9. The CDR3 DNA follows: TGTGCCAGCGCCCGGGACAGGGTGTCCGGGGCCAACGTCCTGACTTTC. This translates into CASARDRVSGANVLTF.

The chain employs TRBV5-1 and TRBJ2-6; no clear D. CDR1 and CDR2 from the germline V gene are SGHRS and YFSETQ. The germline V and J ends were trimmed by 5 bases and 0 bases, with 15 bases remaining between them. This CDR3 spans 17 amino acids. The DNA for the CDR3 is TGCGCCAGCAGGTCCGAACGCGAGATCTCTGGGGCCAACGTCCTGACTTTC. Its protein product is CASRSEREISGANVLTF. Looking up the rest from reference TRBV5-1 and TRBJ2-6 gives the full variable domain: KAGVTQTPRYLIKTRGQQVTLSCSPISGHRSVSWYQQTPGQGLQFLFEYFSETQRNKGNFPGRFSGRQFSNSRSEMNVSTLELGDSALYLCASRSEREISGANVLTFGAGSRLTVL.

The chain's CDR3 is CATSQLNTGELFF. CDR3 DNA sequence: TGTGCCACCAGCCAACTGAACACCGGGGAGCTGTTTTTT. This chain links TRBV24-1 with TRBJ2-2; D is unclear. This CDR3 has 13 amino acids. The germline V and J ends were trimmed by 7 bases and 1 base, with 6 bases remaining between them. Germline loops: CDR1 KGHDR, CDR2 SFDVKD.